This T cell receptor (beta chain) appears in the sequencing data of a study of yellow fever vaccine responses in identical twins. Regarding the study as a whole: Twins reportedly mounted vaccine T cell responses that seemed partly convergent, partly personalized.

V dropped 5 bases and J dropped 3 bases, with 4 bases sitting between them. The CDR3 runs to 12 residues. Germline assignment: CDR1 SGHTA and CDR2 FQGTGA. TCRdb recomputed calls from the RT-PCR reads with MiXCR, one row per CDR3 protein. The sample holds 15,000 to 20,000 distinct CDR3 sequences, roughly three fifths seen once. A word on this clonotype: The antigen remains unidentified.

The chain couples TRBV7-3 to TRBJ2-2; no firm D call. The input for sequencing was T cells from blood (PBMCs), unsorted or a sorted subset (not recorded which), taken before or after yellow fever vaccination (not recorded which). This TCR was recovered from a woman under 30 who received the yellow fever vaccine. In nucleotides, the CDR3 is TGTGCCAGCAGCACAGACACCGGGGAGCTGTTTTTT. The encoded protein is CASSTDTGELFF.